These 24 T cell receptor beta chains came from one sample sequenced in a study of blood T cell repertoires in COVID-19. Only in-frame clones appear in the TCRdb table, and some are missing; sequencing was by immunoSEQ multiplex PCR. The top ten hold more than 8% of the sample, which has fewer than 300,000 clones, about 83% seen once. The sequencing input was peripheral blood. The source is a woman in her fifties or sixties who had recovered from COVID-19.

The V and J genes are TRBV28 and TRBJ1-2, with 7 bases fitting TRBD1. Germline lookup yields CDR1 MDHEN and CDR2 SYDVKM. Trimming removed 3 bases from V and 4 bases from J; junction bases left unmatched: 5. The CDR3 is 14 amino acids. The CDR3 DNA reads as TGTGCCAGCAGTTTCGGGACAGAGAGCTATGGCTACACCTTC. It is translated as CASSFGTESYGYTF.

The chain combines TRBV7-9 with TRBJ1-2; TRBD1 might be the D (5 bases). V lost 5 bases to trimming and J lost 6 bases, with 13 bases between them. The CDR3 runs 13 residues. The V gene's germline CDR1 is SEHNR and CDR2 FQNEAQ (reference sequence). The CDR3 is CASSRSWGHGYTF. In DNA form, the CDR3 reads TGTGCCAGCAGCCGATCGTGGGGCCATGGCTACACCTTC.

The genes are TRBV10-3 and TRBJ2-3; tentative D call: TRBD1 (6 bases). The V gene lost 8 bases and the J gene lost 0 bases, with 12 bases spanning the gap. From germline, CDR1 is ENHRY and CDR2 SYGVKD. The CDR3 loop spans 14 amino acids. CDR3 protein: CAIAQGGSTDTQYF. The CDR3 DNA follows: TGTGCCATCGCACAGGGTGGGAGCACAGATACGCAGTATTTT.

V usage is TRBV25-1 and J usage is TRBJ1-1; perhaps TRBD1 as D (5 bases). The CDR3 covers 14 residues. V gave up 1 base and J gave up 6 bases, with 12 bases separating them. Germline lookup yields CDR1 MGHDK and CDR2 SYGVNS. The CDR3 nucleotides read TGTGCCAGCAGTGAATCCCCAGGGTACTCTGAAGCTTTCTTT. Its protein product is CASSESPGYSEAFF.

This chain joins TRBV7-9 and TRBJ1-2; D is perhaps TRBD1 (6 bases). This CDR3 has 12 residues. The V and J ends lost 5 bases and 9 bases respectively, with 13 bases between them. Germline values: CDR1 SEHNR, CDR2 FQNEAQ (reference sequence). Here the CDR3 DNA reads TGTGCCAGCAGCGCCCCACAGGGCCGCTACACCTTC. It specifies CASSAPQGRYTF. The whole variable domain, filled in from reference TRBV7-9 and TRBJ1-2, reads DTGVSQNPRHKITKRGQNVTFRCDPISEHNRLYWYRQTLGQGPEFLTYFQNEAQLEKSRLLSDRFSAERPKGSFSTLEIQRTEQGDSAMYLCASSAPQGRYTFGSGTRLTVV.

The chain joins TRBV2 to TRBJ2-7; D perhaps matches TRBD1 (5 bases). CDR1 and CDR2 (germline): SNHLY, FYNNEI. Between the trimmed V and J ends, which lost 0 bases and 1 base, there was a span of 13 bases. The CDR3 length is 16 residues. DNA for the CDR3: TGTGCCAGCAGTGAAGCGCTTCAGGGCCCGTCCTACGAGCAGTACTTC. It yields the protein CASSEALQGPSYEQYF.

The chain joins TRBV7-9 to TRBJ2-4, with a tentative D call TRBD2 (6 bases). Per the germline V gene, CDR1 is SEHNR and CDR2 is FQNEAQ (reference sequence). V lost 0 bases to trimming and J lost 1 base, with 16 bases between them. This CDR3 contains 18 residues. In nucleotides, the CDR3 is TGTGCCAGCAGCTTAGCGCTTGGGGGGAATCTGGCCAAAAACATTCAGTACTTC. Protein product: CASSLALGGNLAKNIQYF. Variable domain in full (rest from reference TRBV7-9 and TRBJ2-4): DTGVSQNPRHKITKRGQNVTFRCDPISEHNRLYWYRQTLGQGPEFLTYFQNEAQLEKSRLLSDRFSAERPKGSFSTLEIQRTEQGDSAMYLCASSLALGGNLAKNIQYFGAGTRLSVL.

The rearrangement links TRBV18 to TRBJ2-5, with 8 bases fitting TRBD1. The CDR3 extends over 16 amino acids. In germline, CDR1 is KGHSH, CDR2 LQKENI. After removal of 3 bases from V and 5 bases from J, the junction contained 11 bases not matched to a gene. The CDR3 reads CASSPPRGQEKETQYF. The CDR3 DNA sequence: TGTGCCAGCTCACCTCCCAGGGGGCAGGAGAAGGAGACCCAGTACTTC. Full variable domain (remainder filled in from reference TRBV18 and TRBJ2-5): NAGVMQNPRHLVRRRGQEARLRCSPMKGHSHVYWYRQLPEEGLKFMVYLQKENIIDESGMPKERFSAEFPKEGPSILRIQQVVRGDSAAYFCASSPPRGQEKETQYFGPGTRLLVL.

This clone showed up many times. The chain recombines TRBV11-2 with TRBJ1-6; D is possibly TRBD1 (5 bases). This CDR3 comprises 12 residues. Germline CDR1 SGHAT, CDR2 FQNNGV. V shed 1 base and J shed 13 bases, with 8 bases lying between them. This chain's CDR3 is CASSLGGGPLHF. The CDR3 DNA follows: TGTGCCAGCAGCTTAGGGGGCGGTCCCCTCCACTTT.

This clone was detected many times. V and J are TRBV30 and TRBJ1-1; D is unclear. V lost 7 bases and J lost 1, with 7 bases in between. CDR1 GTSNPN and CDR2 SVGIG come from the germline V gene (reference sequence). This CDR3 is 11 amino acids long. CDR3 nucleotides: TGTGCCTACCACAGGAACACTGAAGCTTTCTTT. Its protein product is CAYHRNTEAFF.

The gene calls are TRBV4-3 and TRBJ1-2; unclear D gene. V lost 0 bases and J lost 8, with 16 bases in between. The germline V gene encodes CDR1 LGHNA and CDR2 YSLEER. This CDR3 comprises 15 residues. CDR3 coding DNA: TGCGCCAGCAGCCAAGATCCCACCCCATCGAGGGGCTACACCTTC. This codes for CASSQDPTPSRGYTF.

The V and J genes are TRBV3-1 (or the pseudogene TRBV3-2) and TRBJ2-1; possible D gene TRBD1, 6 bases. Germline values: CDR1 LGHDT, CDR2 YNNKEL (reference sequence). The CDR3 runs 15 residues. V lost 4 bases to trimming and J lost 5 bases, with 15 bases between them. The CDR3 spells CASSPQGTTNNEQFF. CDR3 coding DNA: TGTGCCAGCAGCCCGCAAGGGACAACCAACAATGAGCAGTTCTTC.

The chain couples TRBV9 to TRBJ1-2; D possibly corresponds to TRBD1 (6 bases). The CDR3 extends over 14 amino acids. The V end lost 3 bases, the J end lost 4 bases, and 13 bases lay between the germline ends. The germline V gene encodes CDR1 SGDLS and CDR2 YYNGEE. In DNA form, the CDR3 reads TGTGCCAGCAGCGCCACAGGGAGCGTCTATGGCTACACCTTC. It specifies CASSATGSVYGYTF. Full variable domain (missing parts from reference TRBV9 and TRBJ1-2): DSGVTQTPKHLITATGQRVTLRCSPRSGDLSVYWYQQSLDQGLQFLIQYYNGEERAKGNILERFSAQQFPDLHSELNLSSLELGDSALYFCASSATGSVYGYTFGSGTRLTVV.

This clone was seen a single time. The CDR3 sequence is CASSYSYEQYF. In nucleotides, the CDR3 is TGTGCCAGCAGCTACTCCTACGAGCAGTACTTC. The chain uses TRBV28 and TRBJ2-7; D is uncertain. In germline, CDR1 is MDHEN, CDR2 SYDVKM. This CDR3 is 11 amino acids long. With 6 bases removed from V and 0 bases from J, the gap between germline ends came to 3 bases.

The chain is built from TRBV9 and TRBJ2-1, with TRBD2 matching 8 bases. V trimming: 1 base; J trimming: 1 base; junction bases outside the gene matches: 4. Germline V lookup: CDR1 SGDLS, CDR2 YYNGEE. This CDR3 has 16 residues. The chain's CDR3 is CASSVSGSESYNEQFF. As DNA, the CDR3 is TGTGCCAGCAGCGTAAGCGGGAGCGAATCCTACAATGAGCAGTTCTTC.

This clone was detected a few times. The rearrangement joins TRBV29-1 to TRBJ2-1, with 13 bases aligning to TRBD2. The junction had 10 bases not matched to a gene; V was cut back by 6 bases and J by 2 bases. From germline, CDR1 is SQVTM and CDR2 ANQGSEA. The CDR3 has 17 residues. CDR3 residues: CSVAGTSGTSAYNEQFF. DNA for the CDR3: TGCAGCGTCGCCGGGACTAGCGGGACGTCTGCCTACAATGAGCAGTTCTTC.

CDR3 sequence reads: CASTYSSYEQYF. DNA for the CDR3: TGTGCCAGCACCTACAGCTCCTACGAGCAGTACTTC. The chain combines TRBV6-5 with TRBJ2-7; D unclear. The V gene lost 7 bases and the J gene lost 0 bases, with 7 bases spanning the gap. CDR1 MNHEY and CDR2 SVGAGI come from the germline V gene. This CDR3 is built from 12 residues.

This sequence joins TRBV27 and TRBJ1-5, with 8 positions matching TRBD1. The CDR3 has 14 residues. The germline V gene has CDR1 MNHEY and CDR2 SMNVEV (reference sequence). The V gene end was trimmed by 6 bases and the J gene end by 7 bases; junction bases not matched to a gene: 8. CDR3: CASSRDRGGQPQHF. As DNA, the CDR3 is TGTGCCAGCAGCCGAGACAGGGGAGGCCAGCCCCAGCATTTT.

For the CDR3, the DNA is TGTGCCAGCAGCCGTGACTTTAGCACCTTCTACGAGCAGTACTTC. Amino acid sequence: CASSRDFSTFYEQYF. V is TRBV4-2 and J is TRBJ2-7; no definite D call. The length of the CDR3 is 15 residues. The V end was cut by 4 bases, the J end by 3 bases, with 16 bases between. Germline assignment: CDR1 LGHNA and CDR2 YNFKEQ.

The chain uses TRBV7-2 and TRBJ1-2, with 8 bases fitting TRBD1. J was trimmed by 8 bases and V by 2 bases; bases with no gene match: 7. From germline, CDR1 is SGHTA and CDR2 FQGNSA. This CDR3 is 14 amino acids long. CDR3 amino acids: CASSLYDRGHGYTF. CDR3 sequence (DNA): TGTGCCAGCAGCTTATACGACAGGGGTCACGGCTACACCTTC.

This chain connects TRBV7-9 to TRBJ2-7; 7 bases map to TRBD1. This CDR3 spans 15 amino acids. V shed 1 base and J 2 bases; nucleotides not matched to a gene: 5. Looked up from germline, CDR1 is SEHNR and CDR2 is FQNEAQ (reference sequence). The CDR3 bases are TGTGCCAGCAGCTTAGGGCAGGGGGAAACCTACGAGCAGTACTTC. It is translated as CASSLGQGETYEQYF.

This clone was detected ten times or more. The CDR3 sequence: CASKDASLDTGELFF. As DNA, the CDR3 is TGCGCCAGCAAGGATGCTAGCTTAGACACCGGGGAGCTGTTTTTT. The chain recombines TRBV4-3 with TRBJ2-2; a weak D match, TRBD2 (5 bases). Trimming stripped 7 bases from V and 3 bases from J, with 15 bases between. CDR1 is LGHNA and CDR2 is YSLEER in the germline V gene. The CDR3 sequence is 15 residues long.

This sequence joins TRBV6-5 and TRBJ2-1; 11 bases align to TRBD2. Germline CDR1 and CDR2: MNHEY and SVGAGI. V shed 0 bases, J shed 6 bases, and the junction held 4 bases outside the gene matches. This CDR3 has 16 residues. The CDR3 nucleotides are TGTGCCAGCAGTTACTCGATTACTAGCGGGGGCAATGAGCAGTTCTTC. As protein: CASSYSITSGGNEQFF.

The genes are TRBV5-1 and TRBJ2-3; 11 nucleotides line up with TRBD2. V was clipped by 6 bases and J by 4 bases; unmatched bases: 4. Germline CDR1 is SGHRS and CDR2 is YFSETQ. The CDR3 has 14 residues. CDR3 sequence (DNA): TGCGCCAGCAAACTAGCGGGGGCCTCAGATACGCAGTATTTT. It specifies CASKLAGASDTQYF.